Shown below are 5 T cell receptor beta chains from a single sample sequenced in a study of a mutant IDH1 vaccine in newly diagnosed glioma. The repertoire was sequenced with immunoSEQ multiplex PCR; TCRdb's copy has only in-frame clones and lacks some. The sample lists about 56,000 clones; around 85% were seen once. What these receptors recognize is not known. Specified time point: week 35, safety follow-up. One vaccine dose held 300 ug of mutant IDH1 20-mer peptide and came with topical imiquimod. The sample was PBMCs, taken from a glioma patient whose treatment included an IDH1 peptide vaccine. The source of these receptors is a man aged 35 to 55 with glioma.

On this clone: The junction departs from germline at one end; a sequencing error may be responsible. The V gene is TRBV20-1, the J gene TRBJ1-2; D is unresolved. Germline CDR1 DFQATT, CDR2 SNEGSKA (reference sequence). The CDR3 sequence is 9 residues long. The CDR3 region is CSARERQLF. The CDR3 DNA sequence: TGCAGTGCTAGAGAGCGGCAGCTCTTC.

This clone was observed a handful of times. The J gene is TRBJ1-5, the V gene TRBV15; D gene unclear. V was shortened by 0 bases and J by 7 bases, with 7 bases between the two germline ends. The CDR3 loop spans 13 amino acids. The germline gives CDR1 LNHNV, CDR2 YYDKDF (reference sequence). CDR3 bases: TGTGCCACCAGCAGAGATCTTGAACAGCCCCAGCATTTT. Translated, it gives CATSRDLEQPQHF.

V and J are TRBV9 and TRBJ2-3, with 9 nucleotides matching TRBD1. V dropped 3 bases and J dropped 6; count of bases not matched to a gene: 5. This CDR3 contains 14 residues. The germline V gene has CDR1 SGDLS and CDR2 YYNGEE. CDR3 sequence (DNA): TGTGCCAGCAGCGAGAGGGACAGGGACGATACGCAGTATTTT. Its translation is CASSERDRDDTQYF. Complete variable domain (other parts from reference TRBV9 and TRBJ2-3): DSGVTQTPKHLITATGQRVTLRCSPRSGDLSVYWYQQSLDQGLQFLIQYYNGEERAKGNILERFSAQQFPDLHSELNLSSLELGDSALYFCASSERDRDDTQYFGPGTRLTVL.

This clone occurred once. This chain connects TRBV6-4 to TRBJ2-5; D assignment may be TRBD1 or TRBD2 (7 bases each). The CDR3 totals 15 residues. The germline V gene encodes CDR1 MRHNA and CDR2 SNTAGT. V lost 5 bases and J 2 bases, leaving 15 bases between the germline ends. The CDR3 protein is CASSRQGGGQETQYF. For the CDR3, the DNA is TGTGCCAGCAGTAGACAGGGAGGGGGACAAGAGACCCAGTACTTC.

The chain links TRBV19 to TRBJ2-3; 12 nucleotides agree with TRBD2. Germline CDR1 is LNHDA and CDR2 is SQIVND (reference sequence). This CDR3 region has 16 residues. Trimming at V came to 5 bases and at J to 0 bases, leaving 3 bases not matched to a gene. The CDR3 loop reads CASSAGLAGSTDTQYF. CDR3 DNA sequence: TGTGCCAGTAGTGCAGGACTAGCGGGAAGCACAGATACGCAGTATTTT.